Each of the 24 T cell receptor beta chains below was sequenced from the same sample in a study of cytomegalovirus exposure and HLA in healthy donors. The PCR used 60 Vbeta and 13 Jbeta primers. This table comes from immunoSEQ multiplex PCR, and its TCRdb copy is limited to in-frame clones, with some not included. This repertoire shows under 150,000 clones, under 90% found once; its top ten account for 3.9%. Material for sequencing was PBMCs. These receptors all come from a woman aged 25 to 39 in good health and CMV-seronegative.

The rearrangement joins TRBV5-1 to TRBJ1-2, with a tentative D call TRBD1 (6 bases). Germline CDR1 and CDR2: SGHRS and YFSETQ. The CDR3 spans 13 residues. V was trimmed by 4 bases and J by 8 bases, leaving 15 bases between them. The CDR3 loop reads CASSVGQGGGYTF. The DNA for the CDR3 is TGCGCCAGCAGCGTTGGACAAGGGGGAGGCTACACCTTC.

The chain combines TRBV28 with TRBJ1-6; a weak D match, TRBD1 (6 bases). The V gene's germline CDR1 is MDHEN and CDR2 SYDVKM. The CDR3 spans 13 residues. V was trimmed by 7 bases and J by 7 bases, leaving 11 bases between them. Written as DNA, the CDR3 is TGTGCCAGCAAGGGACATGAGAATTCACCCCTCCACTTT. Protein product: CASKGHENSPLHF.

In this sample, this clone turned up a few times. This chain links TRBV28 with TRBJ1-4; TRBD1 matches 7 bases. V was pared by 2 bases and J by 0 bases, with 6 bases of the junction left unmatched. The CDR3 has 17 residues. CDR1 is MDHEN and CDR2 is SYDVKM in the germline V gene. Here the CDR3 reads CASSLRGLGTTNEKLFF. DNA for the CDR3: TGTGCCAGCAGTTTAAGGGGGCTTGGAACAACTAATGAAAAACTGTTTTTT.

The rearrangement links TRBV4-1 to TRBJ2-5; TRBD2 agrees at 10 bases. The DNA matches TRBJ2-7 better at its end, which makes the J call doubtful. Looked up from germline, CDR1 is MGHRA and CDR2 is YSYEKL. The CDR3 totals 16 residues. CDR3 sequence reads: CASSQEVTSGNYEQYF. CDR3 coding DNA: TGCGCCAGCAGCCAAGAGGTAACTAGCGGGAATTACGAGCAGTACTTC.

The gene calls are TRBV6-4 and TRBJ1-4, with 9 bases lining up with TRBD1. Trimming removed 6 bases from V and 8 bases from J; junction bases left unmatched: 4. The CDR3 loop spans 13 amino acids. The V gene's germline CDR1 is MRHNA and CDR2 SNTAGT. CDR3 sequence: CASRTGGMEKLFF. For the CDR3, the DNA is TGTGCCAGCAGGACAGGGGGAATGGAAAAACTGTTTTTT.

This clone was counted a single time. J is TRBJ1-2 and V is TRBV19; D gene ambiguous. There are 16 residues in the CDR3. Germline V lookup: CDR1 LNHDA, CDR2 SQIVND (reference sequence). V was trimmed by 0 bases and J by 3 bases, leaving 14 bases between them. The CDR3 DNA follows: TGTGCCAGTAGTATAGATAAGGCCTCGGGTTACTATGGCTACACCTTC. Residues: CASSIDKASGYYGYTF.

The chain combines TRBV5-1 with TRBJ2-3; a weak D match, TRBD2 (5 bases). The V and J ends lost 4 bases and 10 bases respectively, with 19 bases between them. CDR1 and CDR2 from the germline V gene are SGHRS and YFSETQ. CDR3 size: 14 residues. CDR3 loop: CASSPEADYGAQYF. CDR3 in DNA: TGCGCCAGCAGCCCGGAGGCCGATTACGGGGCGCAGTATTTT. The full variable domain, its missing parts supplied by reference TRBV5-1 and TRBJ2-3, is KAGVTQTPRYLIKTRGQQVTLSCSPISGHRSVSWYQQTPGQGLQFLFEYFSETQRNKGNFPGRFSGRQFSNSRSEMNVSTLELGDSALYLCASSPEADYGAQYFGPGTRLTVL.

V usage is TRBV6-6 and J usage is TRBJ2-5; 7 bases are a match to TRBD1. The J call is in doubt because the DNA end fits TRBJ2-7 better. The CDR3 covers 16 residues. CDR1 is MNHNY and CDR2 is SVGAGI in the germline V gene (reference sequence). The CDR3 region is CASSYSTQGMGYEQYF. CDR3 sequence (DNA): TGTGCCAGCAGTTACTCGACACAGGGGATGGGGTACGAGCAGTACTTC.

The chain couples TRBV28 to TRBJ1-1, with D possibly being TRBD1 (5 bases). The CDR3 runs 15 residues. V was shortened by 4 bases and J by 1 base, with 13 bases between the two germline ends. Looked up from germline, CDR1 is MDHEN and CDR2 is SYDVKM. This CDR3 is CASSSGDLRNTEAFF. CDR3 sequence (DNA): TGTGCCAGCAGTTCGGGGGACCTAAGGAACACTGAAGCTTTCTTT.

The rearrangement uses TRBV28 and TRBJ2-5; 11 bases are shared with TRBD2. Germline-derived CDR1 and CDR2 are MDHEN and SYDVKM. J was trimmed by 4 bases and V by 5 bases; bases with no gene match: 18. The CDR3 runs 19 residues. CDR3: CASSQTGRVALAGVETQYF. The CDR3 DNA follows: TGTGCCAGCAGTCAAACGGGGAGGGTTGCACTAGCGGGAGTAGAGACCCAGTACTTC.

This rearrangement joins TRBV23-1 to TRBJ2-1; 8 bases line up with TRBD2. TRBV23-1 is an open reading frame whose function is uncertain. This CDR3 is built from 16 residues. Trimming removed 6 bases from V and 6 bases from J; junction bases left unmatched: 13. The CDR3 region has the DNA TGCGCCAGCAGCCAGATCACTAGCGGACCAGCCAATGAGCAGTTCTTC. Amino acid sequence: CASSQITSGPANEQFF.

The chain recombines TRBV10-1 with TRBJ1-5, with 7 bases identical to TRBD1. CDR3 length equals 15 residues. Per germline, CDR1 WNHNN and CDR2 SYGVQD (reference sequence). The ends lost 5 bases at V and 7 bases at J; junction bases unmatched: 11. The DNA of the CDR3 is TGCGCCAGCAGTAACCAGGACAGGTATCAACAGCCCCAGCATTTT. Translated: CASSNQDRYQQPQHF.

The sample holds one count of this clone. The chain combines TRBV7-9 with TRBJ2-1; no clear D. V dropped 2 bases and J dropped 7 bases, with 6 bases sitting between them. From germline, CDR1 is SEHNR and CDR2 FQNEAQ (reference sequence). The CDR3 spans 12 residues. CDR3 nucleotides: TGTGCCAGCAGCTTAACGCGGAATGAGCAGTTCTTC. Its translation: CASSLTRNEQFF.

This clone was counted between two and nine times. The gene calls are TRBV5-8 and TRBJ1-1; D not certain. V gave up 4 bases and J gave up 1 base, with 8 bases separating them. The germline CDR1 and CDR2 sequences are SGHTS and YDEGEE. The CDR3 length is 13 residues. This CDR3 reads CASSRRGNTEAFF. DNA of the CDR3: TGTGCCAGCAGCCGCCGGGGGAACACTGAAGCTTTCTTT.

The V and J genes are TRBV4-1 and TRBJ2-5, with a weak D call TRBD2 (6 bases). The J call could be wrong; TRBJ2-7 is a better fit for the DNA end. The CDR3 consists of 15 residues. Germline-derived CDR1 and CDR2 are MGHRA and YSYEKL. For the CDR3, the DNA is TGCGCCAGCAGCCCCATCGGAGGGAGCGGCTACGAGCAGTACTTC. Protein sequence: CASSPIGGSGYEQYF.

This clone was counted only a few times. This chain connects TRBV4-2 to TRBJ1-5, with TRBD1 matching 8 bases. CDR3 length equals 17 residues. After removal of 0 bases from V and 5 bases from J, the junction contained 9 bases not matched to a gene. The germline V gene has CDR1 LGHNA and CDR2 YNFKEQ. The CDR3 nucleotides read TGTGCCAGCAGCCAAGATATTGGCAGGGGGCGCGATCAGCCCCAGCATTTT. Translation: CASSQDIGRGRDQPQHF.

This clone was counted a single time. Here the CDR3 reads CASSMGTANNEKLFF. In nucleotides, the CDR3 is TGTGCCAGTAGTATGGGGACAGCAAATAATGAAAAACTGTTTTTT. V is TRBV19 and J is TRBJ1-4; 7 bases agree with TRBD1. After removal of 3 bases from V and 4 bases from J, the junction contained 5 bases not matched to a gene. The germline V gene encodes CDR1 LNHDA and CDR2 SQIVND (reference sequence). The CDR3 is 15 residues long. The full variable domain, in which reference TRBV19 and TRBJ1-4 provide the parts outside the CDR3, is DGGITQSPKYLFRKEGQNVTLSCEQNLNHDAMYWYRQDPGQGLRLIYYSQIVNDFQKGDIAEGYSVSREKKESFPLTVTSAQKNPTAFYLCASSMGTANNEKLFFGSGTQLSVL.

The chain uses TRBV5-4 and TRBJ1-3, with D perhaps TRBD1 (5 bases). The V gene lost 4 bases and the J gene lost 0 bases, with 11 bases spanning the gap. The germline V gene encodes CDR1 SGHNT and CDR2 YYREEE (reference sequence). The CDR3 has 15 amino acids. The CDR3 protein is CASSPQGSSGNTIYF. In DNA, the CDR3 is TGTGCCAGCAGCCCCCAGGGTAGCTCTGGAAACACCATATATTTT.

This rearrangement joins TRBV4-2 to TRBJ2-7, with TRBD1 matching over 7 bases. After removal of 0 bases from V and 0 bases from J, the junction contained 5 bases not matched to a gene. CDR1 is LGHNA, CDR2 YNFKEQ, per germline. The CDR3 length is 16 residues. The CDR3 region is CASSQDLQGISYEQYF. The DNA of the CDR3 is TGTGCCAGCAGCCAAGACCTACAGGGGATCTCCTACGAGCAGTACTTC.

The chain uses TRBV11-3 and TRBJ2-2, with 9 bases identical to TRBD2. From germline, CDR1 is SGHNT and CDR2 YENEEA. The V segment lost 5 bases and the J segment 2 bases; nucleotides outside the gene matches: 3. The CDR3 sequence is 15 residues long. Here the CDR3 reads CASSLAGSNTGELFF. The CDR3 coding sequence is TGTGCCAGCAGCCTAGCGGGAAGTAACACCGGGGAGCTGTTTTTT.

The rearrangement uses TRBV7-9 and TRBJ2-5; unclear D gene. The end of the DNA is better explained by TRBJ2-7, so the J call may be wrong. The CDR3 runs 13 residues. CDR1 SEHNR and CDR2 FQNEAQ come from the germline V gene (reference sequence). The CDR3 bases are TGTGCCAGCAGCTCGTACGACTCCTACGAGCAGTACTTC. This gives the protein CASSSYDSYEQYF.

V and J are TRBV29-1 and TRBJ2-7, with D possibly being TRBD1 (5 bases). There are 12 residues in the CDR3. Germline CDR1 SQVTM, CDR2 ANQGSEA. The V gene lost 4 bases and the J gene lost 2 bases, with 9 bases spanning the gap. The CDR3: CSVVQGTYEQYF. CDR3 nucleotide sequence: TGCAGCGTTGTCCAGGGAACCTACGAGCAGTACTTC.

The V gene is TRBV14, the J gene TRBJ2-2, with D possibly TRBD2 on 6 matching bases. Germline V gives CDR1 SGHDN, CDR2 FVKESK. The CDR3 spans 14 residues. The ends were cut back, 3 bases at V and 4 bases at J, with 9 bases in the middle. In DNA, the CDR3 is TGTGCCAGCAGCCACTCGGGAGCCACCGGGGAGCTGTTTTTT. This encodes CASSHSGATGELFF.

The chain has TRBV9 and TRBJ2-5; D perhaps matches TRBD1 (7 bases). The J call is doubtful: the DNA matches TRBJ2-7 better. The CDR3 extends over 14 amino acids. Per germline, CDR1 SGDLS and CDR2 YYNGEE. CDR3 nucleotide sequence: TGTGCCAGCTCTACGGGGGACAGACCCTACGAGCAGTACTTC. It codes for CASSTGDRPYEQYF.